This T cell receptor (beta chain) stems from a study of blood T cell repertoires in COVID-19. At the level of the study: Acute and convalescent COVID-19 specimens originated in the United States, Italy and Spain. T cells, B-cell-depleted T cells, or PBMCs supplied cDNA or gDNA.

Per the authors' pipeline: By means of reference gene primer amplification, nucleated cell counts were estimated. Here immunoSEQ multiplex PCR was the method, and the copy in TCRdb shows in-frame clones only, minus some. The V and J calls and the clone size are those of that table, but D and trimming were determined from the DNA. Of approximately 97,000 clones listed, 90% were seen once; the top ten hold about 1.7%. Trimming pared 0 bases from V and 3 bases from J, leaving 9 bases between. The germline V gene encodes CDR1 MNHNY and CDR2 SVGAGI (reference sequence). The CDR3 is 15 residues long. The source is a man in his sixties with acute or convalescent COVID-19. Sequencing was carried out using peripheral blood. The rearrangement joins TRBV6-6 to TRBJ1-5, with D possibly matching TRBD1 (6 bases). The CDR3 DNA follows: TGTGCCAGCAGTTACTCAGGACAGTACAATCAGCCCCAGCATTTT. Translation: CASSYSGQYNQPQHF.